This is a list of T cell receptor gamma chains from one sample in a study of gammadelta T cells in human blood. TCRdb used CATT to re-call clones from the RT-PCR reads. The sample consists of 250 to 350 gamma-chain clones, over 9.5% of them appearing once. The sample taken for sequencing was non-Vgamma9Vdelta2 gamma-delta T cells from adult blood. The source of these receptors is a human donor. CDR3s include the opening cysteine and the closing phenylalanine or tryptophan. Rows may omit the clone size; those that give it use once, few, many or a size class.

j_call	clone_size	v_call	cdr3_aa	cdr3_nt
TRGJ1/TRGJ2	NA	TRGV2	CATWDGPNYYKKLF	TGTGCCACCTGGGACGGACCGAATTATTATAAGAAACTCTTT
TRGJ1/TRGJ2	few	TRGV4	CATWDWGTGKKLF	TGTGCCACCTGGGATTGGGGGACAGGCAAGAAACTCTTT
TRGJP2	few	TRGV2	CATWDGSSDWIKTF	TGTGCCACCTGGGACGGTAGTAGTGATTGGATCAAGACGTTT
TRGJ1/TRGJ2	large	TRGV2	CATWDGQHKKLF	TGTGCCACCTGGGACGGGCAGCACAAGAAACTCTTT
TRGJ1/TRGJ2	large	TRGV9	CALWEVLEKLF	TGTGCCTTGTGGGAGGTGCTGGAGAAACTCTTT
TRGJ1/TRGJ2	large	TRGV8	CATWESRKKLF	TGTGCCACCTGGGAATCGCGTAAGAAACTCTTT
TRGJ1/TRGJ2	large	TRGV4	CATWDVYYKKLF	TGTGCCACCTGGGATGTTTATTATAAGAAACTCTTT
TRGJ1/TRGJ2	large	TRGV4	CATWDGMNYYKKLF	TGTGCCACCTGGGATGGGATGAATTATTATAAGAAACTCTTT
TRGJ1/TRGJ2	large	TRGV10	CAAWDSGYKKLF	TGTGCTGCGTGGGATAGCGGTTATAAGAAACTCTTT
TRGJP1	few	TRGV2	CATWDPSTGWFKIF	TGTGCCACCTGGGACCCCTCAACTGGTTGGTTCAAGATATTT
TRGJ1/TRGJ2	large	TRGV9	CALWEVRYYKKLF	TGTGCCTTGTGGGAGGTGAGGTATTATAAGAAACTCTTT
TRGJ1/TRGJ2	large	TRGV10	CAAWDYENYYKKLF	TGTGCTGCGTGGGACTACGAGAATTATTATAAGAAACTCTTT
TRGJ1/TRGJ2	few	TRGV2	CATWDPFYKKLF	TGTGCCACCTGGGACCCCTTTTATAAGAAACTCTTT
TRGJ1/TRGJ2	large	TRGV2	CATWDGPGYYKKLF	TGTGCCACCTGGGACGGGCCGGGTTATTATAAGAAACTCTTT
TRGJ1/TRGJ2	large	TRGV2	CATWDGLGKLF	TGTGCCACCTGGGACGGGCTGGGGAAACTCTTT
TRGJ1/TRGJ2	large	TRGV2	CATWDGRGKKLF	TGTGCCACCTGGGACGGGCGAGGTAAGAAACTCTTT
TRGJP2	large	TRGV2	CATWDGPQSSDWIKTF	TGTGCCACCTGGGACGGCCCTCAAAGTAGTGATTGGATCAAGACGTTT
TRGJP2	large	TRGV3	CATWDRNRSDWIKTF	TGTGCCACCTGGGACAGAAACAGAAGTGATTGGATCAAGACGTTT
TRGJ1/TRGJ2	large	TRGV2	CATWDGLELF	TGTGCCACCTGGGACGGGCTAGAACTCTTT
TRGJ1/TRGJ2	few	TRGV4	CATWGLYYKKLF	TGTGCCACCTGGGGTCTTTATTATAAGAAACTCTTT
TRGJ1/TRGJ2	few	TRGV3	CATWDSPNYYKKLF	TGTGCCACCTGGGACAGTCCCAATTATTATAAGAAACTCTTT
TRGJ1/TRGJ2	large	TRGV8	CATWALRKNYYKKLF	TGTGCCACCTGGGCCCTACGTAAGAATTATTATAAGAAACTCTTT
TRGJ1/TRGJ2	large	TRGV9	CALWEVRCKKLF	TGTGCCTTGTGGGAGGTGCGATGCAAGAAACTCTTT
TRGJ1/TRGJ2	NA	TRGV4	CATWDNNYYKKLF	TGTGCCACCTGGGATAACAATTATTATAAGAAACTCTTT
TRGJ1/TRGJ2	NA	TRGV2	CATWDGSIKKLF	TGTGCCACCTGGGACGGGAGCATTAAGAAACTCTTT
TRGJ1/TRGJ2	large	TRGV4	CATWDAKKLF	TGTGCCACCTGGGATGCTAAGAAACTCTTT
TRGJ1/TRGJ2	large	TRGV4	CATWDGHYKKLF	TGTGCCACCTGGGATGGGCACTATAAGAAACTCTTT
TRGJ1/TRGJ2	few	TRGV2	CATWDRPPYYKKLF	TGTGCCACCTGGGACCGACCCCCATATTATAAGAAACTCTTT
TRGJ1/TRGJ2	large	TRGV8	CATWAGFYYKKLF	TGTGCCACCTGGGCCGGGTTTTATTATAAGAAACTCTTT
TRGJ1/TRGJ2	large	TRGV2	CATWDGPNKKLF	TGTGCCACCTGGGACGGGCCGAATAAGAAACTCTTT
TRGJ1/TRGJ2	large	TRGV3	CATWDRLGYKKLF	TGTGCCACCTGGGACAGGCTAGGTTATAAGAAACTCTTT
TRGJ1/TRGJ2	NA	TRGV8	CATWVPFYKKLF	TGTGCCACCTGGGTCCCTTTTTATAAGAAACTCTTT
TRGJ1/TRGJ2	few	TRGV8	CATWDQDYYKKLF	TGTGCCACCTGGGATCAGGATTATTATAAGAAACTCTTT
TRGJ1/TRGJ2	few	TRGV8	CATWDRILGNYYKKLF	TGTGCCACCTGGGATAGAATTTTAGGGAATTATTATAAGAAACTCTTT
TRGJ1/TRGJ2	large	TRGV2	CATWDGRPYYKKLF	TGTGCCACCTGGGACGGGCGACCTTATTATAAGAAACTCTTT